The 5 T cell receptor beta chains below were found in one sample sequenced in a study of CD8 T cells in ankylosing spondylitis (dated 2017 in TCRdb). What the study reported, not specific to this receptor: A TCR beta motif made up of several highly homologous amino acid variants appeared to be characteristic of blood from ankylosing spondylitis patients.

The library was generated by 5' RACE. TCRdb records Illumina HiSeq 2500 as the sequencer. Through fastp at Q25 and MiXCR, TCRdb rebuilt clones from the public reads, retaining in-frame beta chains. Merged by CDR3 protein, the rows form single entries marked with the most common genes and DNA. This sample comprises approximately 500,000 distinct CDR3 sequences, approximately 11% of them detected only once. The ten largest clones represent approximately 6.3% of the sample. For these receptors, no antigen is known. Sequencing was performed on blood, either unsorted or a sorted T cell fraction (not recorded which). The receptors come from a male donor with ankylosing spondylitis.

The CDR3 DNA follows: TGTGCCAGCAGCGGTGGCCGGAACACTGAAGCTTTCTTT. Encoded protein: CASSGGRNTEAFF. The chain joins TRBV7-8 to TRBJ1-1, with unresolved D. Germline V lookup: CDR1 SGHVS, CDR2 FQNEAQ. The length of the CDR3 is 13 residues. Trimming took off 5 bases at V and 1 base at J, with 8 bases between the two ends.

This clonotype occurred a few times. The chain recombines TRBV20-1 with TRBJ2-5; D perhaps matches TRBD2 (6 bases). There are 14 residues in the CDR3. Per germline, CDR1 DFQATT and CDR2 SNEGSKA (reference sequence). Trimming took off 2 bases at V and 1 base at J, with 11 bases between the two ends. The CDR3 DNA follows: TGCAGTGCTAGAAGACTAGTCCGCCAAGAGACCCAGTACTTC. Translating it yields CSARRLVRQETQYF.

This clonotype was found many times. The chain couples TRBV7-9 to TRBJ2-1, with D unresolved. From germline, CDR1 is SEHNR and CDR2 FQNEAQ (reference sequence). The CDR3 contains 12 residues. Trimming removed 1 base from V and 5 bases from J, with 3 bases in between. CDR3 sequence: CASSLVNNEQFF. In DNA, the CDR3 is TGTGCCAGCAGCTTAGTGAACAATGAGCAGTTCTTC.

This clonotype was recorded a few times. V is TRBV5-1 and J is TRBJ2-1, with 10 bases lining up with TRBD1. This CDR3 is built from 17 residues. In germline, CDR1 is SGHRS, CDR2 YFSETQ. V was clipped by 4 bases and J by 6 bases; unmatched bases: 13. The CDR3 DNA reads TGCGCCAGCAGCCCAGACCCCGACAGGGGGCTCGGCAATGAGCAGTTCTTC. This translates into CASSPDPDRGLGNEQFF.

This clonotype was observed a few times. CDR3 DNA: TGTGCCAGCACGTCTAGCGGGAGAGTCAATGAGCAGTTCTTC. This translates into CASTSSGRVNEQFF. The gene calls are TRBV2 and TRBJ2-1; TRBD2 agrees at 10 bases. With V trimmed by 7 bases and J by 6 bases, 6 bases remained unmatched. This CDR3 is built from 14 residues. Germline-derived CDR1 and CDR2 are SNHLY and FYNNEI.